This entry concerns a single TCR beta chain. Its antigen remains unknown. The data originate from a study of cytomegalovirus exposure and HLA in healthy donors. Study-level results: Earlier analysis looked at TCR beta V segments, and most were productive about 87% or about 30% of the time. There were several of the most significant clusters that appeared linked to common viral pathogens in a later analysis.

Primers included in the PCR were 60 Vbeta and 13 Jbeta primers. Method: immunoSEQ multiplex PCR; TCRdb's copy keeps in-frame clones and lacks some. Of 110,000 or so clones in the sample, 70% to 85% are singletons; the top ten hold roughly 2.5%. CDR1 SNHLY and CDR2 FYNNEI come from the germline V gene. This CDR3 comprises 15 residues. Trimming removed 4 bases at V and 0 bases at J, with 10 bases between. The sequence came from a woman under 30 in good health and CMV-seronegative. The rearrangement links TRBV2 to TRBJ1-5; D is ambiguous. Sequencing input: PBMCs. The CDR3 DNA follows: TGTGCCAGCAGTGTAAAACAATATAGCAATCAGCCCCAGCATTTT. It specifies CASSVKQYSNQPQHF.